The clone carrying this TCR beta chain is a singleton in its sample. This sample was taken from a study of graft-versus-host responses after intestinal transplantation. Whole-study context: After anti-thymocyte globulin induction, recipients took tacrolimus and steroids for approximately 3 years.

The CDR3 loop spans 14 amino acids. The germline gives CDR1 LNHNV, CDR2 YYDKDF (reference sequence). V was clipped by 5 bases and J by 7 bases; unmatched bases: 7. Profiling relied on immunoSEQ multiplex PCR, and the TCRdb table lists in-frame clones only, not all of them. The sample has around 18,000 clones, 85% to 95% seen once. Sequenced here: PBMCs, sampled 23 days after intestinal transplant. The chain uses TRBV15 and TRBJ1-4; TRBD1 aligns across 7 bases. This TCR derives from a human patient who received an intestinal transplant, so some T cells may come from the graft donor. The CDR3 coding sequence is TGTGCCACCAGCCCGACAGGGCCGAGTGAAAAACTGTTTTTT. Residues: CATSPTGPSEKLFF.